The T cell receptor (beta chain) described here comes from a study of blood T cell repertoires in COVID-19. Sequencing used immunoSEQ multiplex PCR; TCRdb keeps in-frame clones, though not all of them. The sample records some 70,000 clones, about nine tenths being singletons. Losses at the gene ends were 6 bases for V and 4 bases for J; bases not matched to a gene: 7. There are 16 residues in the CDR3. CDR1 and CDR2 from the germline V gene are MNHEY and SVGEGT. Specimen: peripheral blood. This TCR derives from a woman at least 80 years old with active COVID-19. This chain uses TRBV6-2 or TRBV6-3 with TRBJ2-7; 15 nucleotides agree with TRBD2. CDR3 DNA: TGTGCCAGCAGCTGGACTAGCGGGAGGGCCTTGTACGAGCAGTACTTC. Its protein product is CASSWTSGRALYEQYF.